This T cell receptor beta chain derives from a study of radiation and T cells in renal cell carcinoma. Study background: Nephrectomy followed 15 Gy stereotactic body radiation by 4 weeks. Notes on the study in general: Top tumor clonotypes rose in blood 2 weeks post-radiation, then contracted. Baseline intratumoral clonotype presence is unknown without pretreatment biopsies.

CDR1 and CDR2 from the germline V gene are SGHRS and YFSETQ. The CDR3 spans 15 residues. V lost 4 bases and J lost 4; bases outside the gene matches: 6. Regarding this clone: No antigen is known for it.

This table comes from immunoSEQ multiplex PCR, and its TCRdb copy is limited to in-frame clones, with some not included. The data show about 130,000 clones, roughly 77% seen once. Described time point: blood 2 weeks post-SBRT. Documented treatment: 15 Gy SBRT to primary tumor, nephrectomy 4 weeks later. Serial blood draws occurred at baseline and 2 and 4 weeks post-SBRT. The material sequenced was blood, taken from a patient whose treatment included radiotherapy and nephrectomy. This clonotype was obtained from a woman aged 55-70 years with renal cell carcinoma. The V and J genes are TRBV5-1 and TRBJ1-1; 11 positions match TRBD1. The CDR3 reads CASSLGTGGTTEAFF. The DNA for the CDR3 is TGCGCCAGCAGCCTGGGGACAGGGGGGACCACTGAAGCTTTCTTT.